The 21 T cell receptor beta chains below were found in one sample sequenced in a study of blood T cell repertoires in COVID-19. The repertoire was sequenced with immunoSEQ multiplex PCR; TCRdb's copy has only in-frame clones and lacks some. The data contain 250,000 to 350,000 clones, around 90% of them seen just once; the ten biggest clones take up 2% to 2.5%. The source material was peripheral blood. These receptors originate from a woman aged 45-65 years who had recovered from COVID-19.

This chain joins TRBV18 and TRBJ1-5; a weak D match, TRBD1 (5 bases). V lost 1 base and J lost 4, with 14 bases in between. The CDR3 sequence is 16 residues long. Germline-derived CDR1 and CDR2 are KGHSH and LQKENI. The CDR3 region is CASSPRVSPGNQPQHF. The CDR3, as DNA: TGTGCCAGCTCACCACGGGTAAGCCCAGGGAATCAGCCCCAGCATTTT.

The CDR3 sequence: CASSLGRANAKNIQYF. The CDR3 DNA reads TGCGCCAGCAGCTTGGGGCGGGCGAACGCCAAAAACATTCAGTACTTC. The gene calls are TRBV5-1 and TRBJ2-4; D might be TRBD2 (5 bases). CDR1 and CDR2 (germline): SGHRS, YFSETQ. Deletions cut 0 bases from V and 1 base from J, with 11 bases between. CDR3 size: 16 residues.

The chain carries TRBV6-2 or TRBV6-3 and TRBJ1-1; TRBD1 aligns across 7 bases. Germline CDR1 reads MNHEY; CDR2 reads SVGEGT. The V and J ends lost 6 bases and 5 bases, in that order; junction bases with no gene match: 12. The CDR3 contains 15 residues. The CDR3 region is CASSRPTGKGTEAFF. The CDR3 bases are TGTGCCAGCAGCCGCCCGACAGGGAAGGGGACTGAAGCTTTCTTT.

CDR3: CASSHAIANTGELFF. The DNA for the CDR3 is TGTGCCAGCAGCCACGCTATCGCGAACACCGGGGAGCTGTTTTTT. The chain employs TRBV3-1 (or the pseudogene TRBV3-2) and TRBJ2-2; D unclear. Trimming took 3 bases from V and 0 from J, leaving 8 bases between them. This CDR3 contains 15 residues. The germline gives CDR1 LGHDT, CDR2 YNNKEL (reference sequence).

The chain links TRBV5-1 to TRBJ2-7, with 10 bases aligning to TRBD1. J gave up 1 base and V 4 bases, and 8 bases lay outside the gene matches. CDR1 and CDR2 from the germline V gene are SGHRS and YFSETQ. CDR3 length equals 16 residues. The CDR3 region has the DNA TGCGCCAGCAGCGCTACCGGGACAGGGGTTTCCTACGAGCAGTACTTC. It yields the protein CASSATGTGVSYEQYF.

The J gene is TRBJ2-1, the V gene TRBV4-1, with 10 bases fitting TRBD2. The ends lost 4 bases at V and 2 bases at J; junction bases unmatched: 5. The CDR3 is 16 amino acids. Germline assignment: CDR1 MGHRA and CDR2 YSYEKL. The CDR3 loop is CASSRLAGSAYNEQFF. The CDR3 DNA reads TGCGCCAGCAGCCGACTAGCGGGCTCCGCCTACAATGAGCAGTTCTTC.

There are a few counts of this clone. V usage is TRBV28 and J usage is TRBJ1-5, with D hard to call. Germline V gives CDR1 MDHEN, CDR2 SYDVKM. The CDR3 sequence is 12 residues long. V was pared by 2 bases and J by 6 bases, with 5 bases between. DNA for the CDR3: TGTGCCAGCAGTTTACGGGGTCAGCCCCAGCATTTT. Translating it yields CASSLRGQPQHF. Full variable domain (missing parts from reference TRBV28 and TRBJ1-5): DVKVTQSSRYLVKRTGEKVFLECVQDMDHENMFWYRQDPGLGLRLIYFSYDVKMKEKGDIPEGYSVSREKKERFSLILESASTNQTSMYLCASSLRGQPQHFGDGTRLSIL.

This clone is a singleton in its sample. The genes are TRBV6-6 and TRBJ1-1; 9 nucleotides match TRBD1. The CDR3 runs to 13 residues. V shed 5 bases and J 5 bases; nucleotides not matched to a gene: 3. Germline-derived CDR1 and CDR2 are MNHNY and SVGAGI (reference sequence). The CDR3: CASSTDRGTEAFF. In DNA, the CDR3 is TGTGCCAGCAGTACGGACAGGGGTACTGAAGCTTTCTTT.

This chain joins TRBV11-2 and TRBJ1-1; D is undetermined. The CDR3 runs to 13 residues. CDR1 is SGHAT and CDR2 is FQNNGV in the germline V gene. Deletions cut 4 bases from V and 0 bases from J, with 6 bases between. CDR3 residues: CASSSDMNTEAFF. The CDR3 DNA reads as TGTGCCAGCAGCTCCGACATGAACACTGAAGCTTTCTTT.

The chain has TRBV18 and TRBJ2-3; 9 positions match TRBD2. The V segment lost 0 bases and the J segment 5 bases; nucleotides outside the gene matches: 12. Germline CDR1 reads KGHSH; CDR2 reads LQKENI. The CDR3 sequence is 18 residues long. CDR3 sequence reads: CASSPPWFAGGDGDTQYF. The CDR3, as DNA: TGTGCCAGCTCACCACCGTGGTTCGCGGGAGGGGATGGAGATACGCAGTATTTT.

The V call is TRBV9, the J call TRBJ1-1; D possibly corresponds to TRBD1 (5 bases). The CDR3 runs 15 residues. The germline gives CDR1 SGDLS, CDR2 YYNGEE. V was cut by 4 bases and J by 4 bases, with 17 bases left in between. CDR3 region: CASSPGGGFATEAFF. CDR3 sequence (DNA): TGTGCCAGCAGCCCCGGGGGGGGGTTTGCCACTGAAGCTTTCTTT.

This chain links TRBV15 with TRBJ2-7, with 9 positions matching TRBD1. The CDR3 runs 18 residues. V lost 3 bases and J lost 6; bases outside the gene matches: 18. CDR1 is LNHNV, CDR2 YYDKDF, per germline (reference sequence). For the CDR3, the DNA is TGTGCCACCAGCAGTCCCACAGGGGGCGCGAGGTTTTCATCCGAGCAGTACTTC. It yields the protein CATSSPTGGARFSSEQYF.

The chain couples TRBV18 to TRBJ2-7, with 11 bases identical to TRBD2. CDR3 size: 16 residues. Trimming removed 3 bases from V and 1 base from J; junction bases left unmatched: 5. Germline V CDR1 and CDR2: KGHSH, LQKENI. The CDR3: CASSPITSGSSYEQYF. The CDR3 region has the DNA TGTGCCAGCTCACCTATTACTAGCGGGAGTTCCTACGAGCAGTACTTC.

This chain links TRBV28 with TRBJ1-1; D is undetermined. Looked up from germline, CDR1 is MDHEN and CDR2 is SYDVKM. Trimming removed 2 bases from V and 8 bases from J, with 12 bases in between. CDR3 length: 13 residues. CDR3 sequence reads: CASSLEWVREAFF. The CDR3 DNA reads TGTGCCAGCAGTTTAGAGTGGGTCAGGGAAGCTTTCTTT.

The chain's CDR3 is CASSSVRLAGGDAYNEQFF. The CDR3, as DNA: TGTGCCAGCAGTTCCGTGCGACTAGCGGGAGGTGACGCCTACAATGAGCAGTTCTTC. This chain joins TRBV28 and TRBJ2-1; TRBD2 agrees at 13 bases. The CDR3 totals 19 residues. CDR1 and CDR2 (germline): MDHEN, SYDVKM. J lost 2 bases, V lost 4 bases, and 11 bases had no gene match.

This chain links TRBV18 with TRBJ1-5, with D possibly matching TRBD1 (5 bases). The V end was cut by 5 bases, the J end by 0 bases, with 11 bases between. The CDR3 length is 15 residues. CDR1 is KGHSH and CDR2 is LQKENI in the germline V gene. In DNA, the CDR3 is TGTGCCAGCTCAACTCAGGGAAATAGCAATCAGCCCCAGCATTTT. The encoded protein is CASSTQGNSNQPQHF.

The CDR3 sequence: CASSQSGGQTSNQPQHF. CDR3 bases: TGCGCCAGCAGTCAATCGGGTGGACAGACTAGCAATCAGCCCCAGCATTTT. V is TRBV23-1 and J is TRBJ1-5; weak D call: TRBD1 (6 bases). TRBV23-1 is annotated as an ORF whose role is uncertain. V dropped 0 bases and J dropped 0 bases, with 12 bases sitting between them. The CDR3 totals 17 residues.

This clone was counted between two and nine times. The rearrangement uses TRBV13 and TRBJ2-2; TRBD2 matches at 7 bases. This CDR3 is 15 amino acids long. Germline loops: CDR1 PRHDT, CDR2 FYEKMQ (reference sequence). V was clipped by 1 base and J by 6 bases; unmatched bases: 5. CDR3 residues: CASSLVAGRAGELFF. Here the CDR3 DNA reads TGTGCCAGCAGCTTAGTGGCTGGGAGGGCCGGGGAGCTGTTTTTT.

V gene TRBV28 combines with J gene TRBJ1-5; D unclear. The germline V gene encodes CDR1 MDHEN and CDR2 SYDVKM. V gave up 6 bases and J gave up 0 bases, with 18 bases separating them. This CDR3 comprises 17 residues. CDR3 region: CASSTERRLYSNQPQHF. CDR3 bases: TGTGCCAGCAGCACTGAAAGGAGACTGTATAGCAATCAGCCCCAGCATTTT.

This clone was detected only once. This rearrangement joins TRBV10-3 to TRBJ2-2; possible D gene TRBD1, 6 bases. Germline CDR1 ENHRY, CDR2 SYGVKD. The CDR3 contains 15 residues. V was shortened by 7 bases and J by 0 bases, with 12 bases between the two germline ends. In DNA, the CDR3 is TGTGCCATCAATCTTGGGGGCGCGAACACCGGGGAGCTGTTTTTT. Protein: CAINLGGANTGELFF.

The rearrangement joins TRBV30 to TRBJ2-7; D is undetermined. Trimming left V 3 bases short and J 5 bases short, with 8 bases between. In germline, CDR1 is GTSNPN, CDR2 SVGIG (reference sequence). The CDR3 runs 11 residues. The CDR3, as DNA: TGTGCCTGGAGCCTACGCCACGAGCAGTACTTC. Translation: CAWSLRHEQYF.